Listed below are T cell receptor beta chains from one sample, sequenced in a study of PD-1 blockade in classical Hodgkin lymphoma. Clones were read by immunoSEQ multiplex PCR, and TCRdb kept only the in-frame ones, dropping some. The sample holds some 10,000 clones; approximately 88% are singletons and the top ten take under 45%. Material: CD8+ T cells from blood, obtained at baseline. All receptors derive from a human donor with classical Hodgkin lymphoma. The CDR3 runs from the conserved cysteine through the conserved F or W. Each record gives: D gene, clone size, V gene, J gene, CDR3 DNA, CDR3 protein. D genes are given only for firm matches. The size entry is marked missing in some rows and otherwise reads once, few, many or a size class.

D: NA; size: few; V: TRBV4-1; J: TRBJ2-7; DNA: TGCGCCAGCAGCCAACTCCACGCAACCGAGCAGTACTTC; CDR3: CASSQLHATEQYF
D: TRBD2; size: NA; V: TRBV6-5; J: TRBJ2-1; DNA: TGTGCCAGCAGTGCACTAGCGGGAAGTCACAATGAGCAGTTCTTC; CDR3: CASSALAGSHNEQFF
D: TRBD2; size: NA; V: TRBV13; J: TRBJ2-7; DNA: TGTGCCAGCAGCCCCGGGACTAGCGGCCTTTCCTACGAGCAGTACTTC; CDR3: CASSPGTSGLSYEQYF
D: TRBD1; size: NA; V: TRBV7-9; J: TRBJ2-7; DNA: TGTGCCAGCAGCACTAAGGGGGCAGTCTACGAGCAGTACTTC; CDR3: CASSTKGAVYEQYF
D: TRBD1; size: NA; V: TRBV27; J: TRBJ2-7; DNA: TGTGCCAGCAGTTTATTTGTTGGTAGGGGGCGAACCTACGAGCAGTACTTC; CDR3: CASSLFVGRGRTYEQYF
D: TRBD1; size: few; V: TRBV4-2; J: TRBJ1-1; DNA: TGTGCCAGCAGCCAAATCGGACAGGGGGCTGAAGCTTTCTTT; CDR3: CASSQIGQGAEAFF
D: NA; size: NA; V: TRBV6-5; J: TRBJ2-7; DNA: TGTGCCAGCAGTCCTTCCGGGACATCCTACGAGCAGTACTTC; CDR3: CASSPSGTSYEQYF
D: NA; size: NA; V: TRBV19; J: TRBJ2-1; DNA: TGTGCCAGTAGCCTAGCTGGCAATGAGCAGTTCTTC; CDR3: CASSLAGNEQFF
D: NA; size: NA; V: TRBV4-3; J: TRBJ2-1; DNA: TGCGCCAGCAGCCTCTCTAAATACAATGAGCAGTTCTTC; CDR3: CASSLSKYNEQFF
D: NA; size: NA; V: TRBV28; J: TRBJ2-1; DNA: TGTGCCAGCAGTTTAGGGTCCTACAATGAGCAGTTCTTC; CDR3: CASSLGSYNEQFF
D: NA; size: NA; V: TRBV7-9; J: TRBJ1-1; DNA: NA; CDR3: CATLTTDTEESFLWFF
D: NA; size: NA; V: TRBV9; J: TRBJ1-1; DNA: TGTGCCAGCAGCGTAGCCCCGGACCTGTACACTGAAGCTTTCTTT; CDR3: CASSVAPDLYTEAFF
D: NA; size: NA; V: TRBV28; J: TRBJ1-1; DNA: TGTGCCAGCAGTTTTGGGGAGATCGGAGCTTTCTTT; CDR3: CASSFGEIGAFF
D: TRBD2; size: NA; V: TRBV10-1; J: TRBJ2-1; DNA: TGCGCCAGCAGAGCGGGACTAGCGGGAGATAATGAGCAGTTCTTC; CDR3: CASRAGLAGDNEQFF
D: TRBD1; size: NA; V: TRBV5-6; J: TRBJ1-5; DNA: TGTGCCAGCAGTTTACAGGGGTCTCCTAAAAATAGCAATCAGCCCCAGCATTTT; CDR3: CASSLQGSPKNSNQPQHF
D: TRBD1; size: NA; V: TRBV7-8; J: TRBJ1-2; DNA: TGTGCCAGCAGCTTAGCGGAGGGGGCCCACTATGGCTACACCTTC; CDR3: CASSLAEGAHYGYTF
D: NA; size: NA; V: TRBV29-1; J: TRBJ2-2; DNA: TGCAGCGTTGAAGATCAATTATCGCCGTGGGGCACCGGGGAGCTGTTTTTT; CDR3: CSVEDQLSPWGTGELFF
D: NA; size: NA; V: TRBV2; J: TRBJ2-7; DNA: TGTGCCAGCCTCGGAGAATTAGGATTGAACGAGCAGTACTTC; CDR3: CASLGELGLNEQYF
D: NA; size: NA; V: TRBV13; J: TRBJ1-3; DNA: TGTGCCAGCAGCTTAGAACAGGGAAACACCATATATTTT; CDR3: CASSLEQGNTIYF
D: NA; size: NA; V: TRBV9; J: TRBJ1-1; DNA: TGTGCCAGCAGCGTGGAGGGGGGGACTGAAGCTTTCTTT; CDR3: CASSVEGGTEAFF
D: NA; size: once; V: TRBV20-1; J: TRBJ1-1; DNA: TGCAGTGCTAGGTGGGGGCCTGAAGCTTTCTTT; CDR3: CSARWGPEAFF
D: NA; size: NA; V: TRBV29-1; J: TRBJ2-3; DNA: TGCAGCGTTCCCGCCCCCAGCACAGATACGCAGTATTTT; CDR3: CSVPAPSTDTQYF
D: TRBD2; size: NA; V: TRBV4-2; J: TRBJ2-3; DNA: TGTGCCAGCAGCCAAGATTTTTTGCCTGGGACTAGCGGCGCAGATACGCAGTATTTT; CDR3: CASSQDFLPGTSGADTQYF
D: NA; size: NA; V: TRBV11-1; J: TRBJ2-7; DNA: TGTGCCAGCAGCTCAACTCACTACGAGCAGTACTTC; CDR3: CASSSTHYEQYF
D: NA; size: hyperexpanded; V: TRBV15; J: TRBJ2-7; DNA: TGTGCCACCAGCAGAGAACAGGGCGGTCCCTCCTACGAGCAGTACTTC; CDR3: CATSREQGGPSYEQYF
D: NA; size: NA; V: TRBV6-1; J: TRBJ2-3; DNA: TGTGCCAGCAGTGAAGGTAGTTGGAGCACAGATACGCAGTATTTT; CDR3: CASSEGSWSTDTQYF
D: TRBD2; size: NA; V: TRBV14; J: TRBJ2-7; DNA: TGTGCCAGCAGCCCACCGACTAGCGGGAGGGCCCGGCAGTACTTC; CDR3: CASSPPTSGRARQYF
D: NA; size: NA; V: TRBV6-1; J: TRBJ2-7; DNA: TGTGCCAGCAGTGAATATTCTCCTCCCTACGAGCAGTACTTC; CDR3: CASSEYSPPYEQYF
D: TRBD2; size: NA; V: TRBV7-6; J: TRBJ2-1; DNA: TGTGCCAGCACCCCAGCCGGGGGGGGATACAATGAGCAGTTCTTC; CDR3: CASTPAGGGYNEQFF
D: TRBD1; size: NA; V: TRBV6-5; J: TRBJ1-2; DNA: TGTGCCAGCAGTGTACAGGGGGGGGGCTATGGCTACACCTTC; CDR3: CASSVQGGGYGYTF
D: NA; size: NA; V: TRBV7-9; J: TRBJ2-5; DNA: TGTGCCAGCAGCAAAGGAGGGGCCCAGTACTTC; CDR3: CASSKGGAQYF
D: TRBD1; size: NA; V: TRBV7-9; J: TRBJ1-2; DNA: TGTGCCAGCAGCTTCCGGGACAGGGTACCGTATGGCTACACCTTC; CDR3: CASSFRDRVPYGYTF
D: TRBD2; size: NA; V: TRBV4-3; J: TRBJ2-1; DNA: TGCGCCAGCAGCCCCGGACTAGCGGGAGCGACGGTACAGTTCTTC; CDR3: CASSPGLAGATVQFF
D: NA; size: NA; V: TRBV5-6; J: TRBJ1-3; DNA: TGTGCCAGCAGCTACGGGACGGAGGACCTCTCTGGAAACACCATATATTTT; CDR3: CASSYGTEDLSGNTIYF
D: NA; size: few; V: TRBV27; J: TRBJ2-1; DNA: TGTGCCAGCAGTTTATCGAGCAGGGGCTACAATGAGCAGTTCTTC; CDR3: CASSLSSRGYNEQFF
D: NA; size: NA; V: TRBV5-1; J: TRBJ1-1; DNA: TGCGCCAGCAGCCAGACGACGGTTAACACTGAAGCTTTCTTT; CDR3: CASSQTTVNTEAFF
D: NA; size: NA; V: TRBV20-1; J: TRBJ2-1; DNA: TGCAGTGCTAGGGGGCATGAGCAGTTCTTC; CDR3: CSARGHEQFF
D: NA; size: once; V: TRBV19; J: TRBJ2-1; DNA: TGTGCCAGTAGTGTGATCGCCCACAATGAGCAGTTCTTC; CDR3: CASSVIAHNEQFF
D: TRBD2; size: NA; V: TRBV7-9; J: TRBJ2-2; DNA: TGTGCCAGCAGCCCGATTACTAGCGGGAGTTGGGGGACCGGGGAGCTGTTTTTT; CDR3: CASSPITSGSWGTGELFF
D: TRBD2; size: few; V: TRBV27; J: TRBJ2-1; DNA: TGTGCCAGCAGCCCCCTAGCGGAAGTATACAATGAGCAGTTCTTC; CDR3: CASSPLAEVYNEQFF
D: NA; size: once; V: TRBV14; J: TRBJ2-7; DNA: TGTGCCAGCAGCCAAGTCAGCTCCTACGAGCAGTACTTC; CDR3: CASSQVSSYEQYF
D: NA; size: NA; V: TRBV2; J: TRBJ1-5; DNA: TGTGCCAGCAGTCCGGTTTCCACCTTACAGCCCCAGCATTTT; CDR3: CASSPVSTLQPQHF
D: TRBD2; size: once; V: TRBV13; J: TRBJ2-3; DNA: TGTGCCAGCAGCTTCGTACTAGCGAGCACAGATACGCAGTATTTT; CDR3: CASSFVLASTDTQYF
D: NA; size: few; V: TRBV6-5; J: TRBJ1-2; DNA: TGTGCCAGCAGGCCCGGTTCTAACTATGGCTACACCTTC; CDR3: CASRPGSNYGYTF
D: TRBD1; size: NA; V: TRBV12-5; J: TRBJ2-7; DNA: TGTGCTAGTGGTTTGGAGAAGACAGGGATCTCCTACGAGCAGTACTTC; CDR3: CASGLEKTGISYEQYF
D: TRBD1; size: NA; V: TRBV11-2; J: TRBJ1-3; DNA: TGTGCCAGCAGCTTAGTTCCCCGGGACAGTGAATACTCTGGAAACACCATATATTTT; CDR3: CASSLVPRDSEYSGNTIYF
D: NA; size: NA; V: TRBV27; J: TRBJ2-7; DNA: TGTGCCAGCAGTTTTAAGGGATCCTACGAGCAGTACTTC; CDR3: CASSFKGSYEQYF
D: NA; size: once; V: TRBV30; J: TRBJ1-2; DNA: TGTGCCTGGAGCTTCGGACCCCCAGAGGGCTACACCTTC; CDR3: CAWSFGPPEGYTF
D: NA; size: NA; V: TRBV10-3; J: TRBJ2-3; DNA: TGTGCCATCAGTGACTTCAGTTACCGCACAGATACGCAGTATTTT; CDR3: CAISDFSYRTDTQYF
D: NA; size: once; V: TRBV27; J: TRBJ2-1; DNA: TGTGCCAGCAGTTTCTTGGACTCCTCCTACAATGAGCAGTTCTTC; CDR3: CASSFLDSSYNEQFF
D: TRBD1; size: NA; V: TRBV4-2; J: TRBJ1-1; DNA: TGTGCCAGCAGCCCCACAATGGGGACAGGGGGCACTGAAGCTTTCTTT; CDR3: CASSPTMGTGGTEAFF
D: NA; size: NA; V: TRBV4-1; J: TRBJ2-7; DNA: TGCGCCAGCAGCTCCCCTCACACGGAGGGCCACTACGAGCAGTACTTC; CDR3: CASSSPHTEGHYEQYF
D: TRBD2; size: NA; V: TRBV5-4; J: TRBJ2-7; DNA: TGTGCCAGCAGCGCCGGACTAGCGGGAGCCCAAACCTACGAGCAGTACTTC; CDR3: CASSAGLAGAQTYEQYF
D: NA; size: few; V: TRBV5-3; J: TRBJ2-5; DNA: TGTGCCAGCAGCTTCGGGTCTTGGTACCAAGAGACCCAGTACTTC; CDR3: CASSFGSWYQETQYF
D: NA; size: NA; V: TRBV9; J: TRBJ2-1; DNA: TGTGCCAGCAGCGTAGGAGAGGGGGTAAGGTACAATGAGCAGTTCTTC; CDR3: CASSVGEGVRYNEQFF